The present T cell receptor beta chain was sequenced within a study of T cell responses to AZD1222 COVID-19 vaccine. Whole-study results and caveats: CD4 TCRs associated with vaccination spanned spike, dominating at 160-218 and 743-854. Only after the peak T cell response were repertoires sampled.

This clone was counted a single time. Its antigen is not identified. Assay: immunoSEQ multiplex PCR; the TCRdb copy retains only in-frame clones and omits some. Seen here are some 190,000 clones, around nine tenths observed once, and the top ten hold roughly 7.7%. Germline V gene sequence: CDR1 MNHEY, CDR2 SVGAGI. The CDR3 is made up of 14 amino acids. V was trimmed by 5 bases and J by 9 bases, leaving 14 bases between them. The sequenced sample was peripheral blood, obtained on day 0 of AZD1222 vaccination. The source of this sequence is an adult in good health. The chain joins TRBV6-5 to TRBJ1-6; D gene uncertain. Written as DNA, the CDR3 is TGTGCCAGCAGTATCGACATGAGCGGTTCACCCCTCCACTTT. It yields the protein CASSIDMSGSPLHF.